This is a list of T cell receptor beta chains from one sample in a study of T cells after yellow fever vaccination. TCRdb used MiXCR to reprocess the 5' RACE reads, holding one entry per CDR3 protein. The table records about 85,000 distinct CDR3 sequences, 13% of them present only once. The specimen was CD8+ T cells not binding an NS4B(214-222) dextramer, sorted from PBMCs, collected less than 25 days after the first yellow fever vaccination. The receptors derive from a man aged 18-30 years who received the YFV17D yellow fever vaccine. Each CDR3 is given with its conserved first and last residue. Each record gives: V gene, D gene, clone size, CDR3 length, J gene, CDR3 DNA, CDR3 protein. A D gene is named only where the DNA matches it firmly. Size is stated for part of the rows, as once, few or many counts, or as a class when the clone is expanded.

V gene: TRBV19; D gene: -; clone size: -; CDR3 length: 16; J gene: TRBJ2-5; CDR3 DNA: TGTGCCAGTAGAGGGGAAAGGGTCGCATTCCAAGAGACCCAGTACTTC; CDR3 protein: CASRGERVAFQETQYF
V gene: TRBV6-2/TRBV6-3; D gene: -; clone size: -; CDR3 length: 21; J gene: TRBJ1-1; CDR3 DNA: TGTGCCAGCAGTTACTCGAAGGGGAGAGCCTATGTAGAGGAGTCGGACACTGAAGCTTTCTTT; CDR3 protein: CASSYSKGRAYVEESDTEAFF
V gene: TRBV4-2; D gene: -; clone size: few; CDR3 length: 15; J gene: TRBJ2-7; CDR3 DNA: TGTGCCAGCAGCCAAGAAACCAGCGTCTCCTACGAGCAGTACTTC; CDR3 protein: CASSQETSVSYEQYF
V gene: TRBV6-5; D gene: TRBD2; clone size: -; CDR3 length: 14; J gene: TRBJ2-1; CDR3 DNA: TGTGCCAGCAGTTTTACTAGCGGGGGCAATGAGCAGTTCTTC; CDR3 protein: CASSFTSGGNEQFF
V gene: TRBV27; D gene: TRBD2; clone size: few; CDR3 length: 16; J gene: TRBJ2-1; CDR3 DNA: TGTGCCAGCAGTTATACTAGCGGGGGGGCCTACAATGAGCAGTTCTTC; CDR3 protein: CASSYTSGGAYNEQFF
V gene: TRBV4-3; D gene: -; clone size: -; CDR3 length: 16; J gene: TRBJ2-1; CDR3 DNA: TGCGCCAGCAGCCAAGAGGGAGGGGGCCTGGACAATGAGCAGTTCTTC; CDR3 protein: CASSQEGGGLDNEQFF
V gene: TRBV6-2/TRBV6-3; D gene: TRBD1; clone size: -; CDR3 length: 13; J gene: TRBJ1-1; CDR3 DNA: TGTGCCAGCAGACAGGGGCCTAACACTGAAGCTTTCTTT; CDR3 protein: CASRQGPNTEAFF
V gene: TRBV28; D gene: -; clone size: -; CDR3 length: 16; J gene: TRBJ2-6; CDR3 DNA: TGTGCCAGCAGCACAGGCTGGTCATCTGGGGCCAACGTCCTGACTTTC; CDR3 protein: CASSTGWSSGANVLTF
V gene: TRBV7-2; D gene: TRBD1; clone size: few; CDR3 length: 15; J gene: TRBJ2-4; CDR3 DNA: TGTGCCAGCAGCCTACGACAGGGACGGCAAAACATTCAGTACTTC; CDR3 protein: CASSLRQGRQNIQYF
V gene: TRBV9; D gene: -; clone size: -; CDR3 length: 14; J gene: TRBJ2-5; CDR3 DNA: TGTGCCAGCAGCGTAGATTCTAGCTGGGAGACCCAGTACTTC; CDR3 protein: CASSVDSSWETQYF
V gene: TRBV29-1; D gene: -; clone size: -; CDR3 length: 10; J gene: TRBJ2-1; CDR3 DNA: TGCAGCGTTGAAAGGATTGAGCAGTTCTTC; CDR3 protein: CSVERIEQFF
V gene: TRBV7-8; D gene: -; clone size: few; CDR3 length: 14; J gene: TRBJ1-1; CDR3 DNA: TGTGCCAGCAGCTCACCCCGACCCTGGGGGGTGGCTTTCTTT; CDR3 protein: CASSSPRPWGVAFF
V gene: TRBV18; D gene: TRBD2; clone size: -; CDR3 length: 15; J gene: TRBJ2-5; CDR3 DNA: TGTGCCAGCTCGCATACCGGGGGGAAAGGAGCGACCCAGTACTTC; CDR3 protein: CASSHTGGKGATQYF
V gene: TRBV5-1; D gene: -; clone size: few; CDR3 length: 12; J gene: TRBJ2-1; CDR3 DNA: TGCGCCAGCGGGTCAGGATACAATGAGCAGTTCTTC; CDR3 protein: CASGSGYNEQFF
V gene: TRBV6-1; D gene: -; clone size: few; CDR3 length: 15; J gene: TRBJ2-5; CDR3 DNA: TGTGCCAGCAGTGAAGTCCAGGGGGGCCAAGAGACCCAGTACTTC; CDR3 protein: CASSEVQGGQETQYF
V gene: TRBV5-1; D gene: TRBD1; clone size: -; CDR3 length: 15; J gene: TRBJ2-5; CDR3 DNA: TGCGCCAGCAGCTTGGGAAGGGGGCTGGGAGAGACCCAGTACTTC; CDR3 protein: CASSLGRGLGETQYF
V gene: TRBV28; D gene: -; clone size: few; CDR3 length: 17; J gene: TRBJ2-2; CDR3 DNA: TGTGCCAGCCAATCAGGGTCCACCTTCGCGGGCACCGGGGAGCTGTTTTTT; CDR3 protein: CASQSGSTFAGTGELFF
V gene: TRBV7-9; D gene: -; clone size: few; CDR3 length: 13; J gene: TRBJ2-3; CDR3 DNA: TGTGCCAGCAGCTCCTGGACAACAGATACGCAGTATTTT; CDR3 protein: CASSSWTTDTQYF
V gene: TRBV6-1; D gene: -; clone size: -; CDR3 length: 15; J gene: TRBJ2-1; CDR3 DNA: TGTGCCAGCAGCCTCCTAGGTCGCTCCTACAATGAGCAGTTCTTC; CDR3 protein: CASSLLGRSYNEQFF
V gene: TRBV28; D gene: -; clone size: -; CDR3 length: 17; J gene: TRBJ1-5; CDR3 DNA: TGTGCCAGCAGTTTATCGATGGCCTTCAACCCTAATCAGCCCCAGCATTTT; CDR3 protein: CASSLSMAFNPNQPQHF
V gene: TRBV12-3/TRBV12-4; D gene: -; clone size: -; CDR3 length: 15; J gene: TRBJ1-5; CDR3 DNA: TGTGCCAGCAGTTTAGTGGCAGGGGTAAATCAGCCCCAGCATTTT; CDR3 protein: CASSLVAGVNQPQHF
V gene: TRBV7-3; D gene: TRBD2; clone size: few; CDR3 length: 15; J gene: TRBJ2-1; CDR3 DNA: TGTGCCAGCAGTTCTAGCGGGGTTGAGGACAATGAGCAGTTCTTC; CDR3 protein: CASSSSGVEDNEQFF